A single sample is the source of the 3 T cell receptor beta chains below, sequenced in a study of blood T cell repertoires in COVID-19. Generated by immunoSEQ multiplex PCR, the TCRdb table keeps only in-frame clones and is missing some. The sample lists 55,000 to 75,000 clones, about 81% seen once, with 9.2% in the top ten. Sequencing was performed on peripheral blood. The receptors stem from a human donor in a cohort sampled during active COVID-19.

The rearrangement joins TRBV24-1 to TRBJ1-1; 7 bases agree with TRBD1. Germline trimming cut 1 base from V and 11 bases from J; bases unmatched to any gene: 6. CDR1 and CDR2 from the germline V gene are KGHDR and SFDVKD. CDR3 size: 13 residues. The CDR3 reads CATSDLQGYSAFF. CDR3 DNA sequence: TGTGCCACCAGTGATTTACAGGGGTATAGCGCTTTCTTT.

V usage is TRBV29-1 and J usage is TRBJ2-3; D not resolved. CDR3 length equals 12 residues. V was pared by 6 bases and J by 4 bases, with 11 bases between. Per the germline V gene, CDR1 is SQVTM and CDR2 is ANQGSEA. The CDR3 DNA is TGCAGCGTCGCTTTTTCGGCAGATACGCAGTATTTT. As protein: CSVAFSADTQYF.

J is TRBJ2-5 and V is TRBV16, with TRBD2 as a possible D gene (5 bases). The germline V and J ends were trimmed by 3 bases and 2 bases, with 16 bases remaining between them. This CDR3 has 16 residues. Germline values: CDR1 KGHSY, CDR2 FQNENV. The CDR3 nucleotides are TGTGCCAGCAGCCACGCGGGTTGGGAAAAGCAAGAGACCCAGTACTTC. The encoded protein is CASSHAGWEKQETQYF.